What follows are 8 T cell receptor beta chains derived from one specimen sequenced in a study of cytomegalovirus exposure and HLA in healthy donors. PCR amplification relied on 60 Vbeta primers (plus 13 Jbeta primers). Using immunoSEQ multiplex PCR, the repertoire was profiled, and TCRdb retains in-frame clones only, with some absent. The sample has around 100,000 clones; around 72% are singletons. Sequenced input: PBMCs. The receptors shown here come from a man in his forties or fifties in good health and CMV-seronegative.

The chain employs TRBV29-1 and TRBJ2-3, with 8 bases that match TRBD2. Per the germline V gene, CDR1 is SQVTM and CDR2 is ANQGSEA. V gave up 6 bases and J gave up 3 bases; unmatched junction bases: 11. This CDR3 has 15 residues. The CDR3 bases are TGCAGCGTAAAAGCGGGGGCCAGGGGAACAGATACGCAGTATTTT. It is translated as CSVKAGARGTDTQYF.

The CDR3 sequence is CASSQDRGINIQYF. DNA of the CDR3: TGTGCCAGCAGTCAGGACAGGGGGATAAACATTCAGTACTTC. The chain links TRBV28 to TRBJ2-4, with 10 bases that match TRBD1. The V gene's germline CDR1 is MDHEN and CDR2 SYDVKM. The CDR3 extends over 14 amino acids. The V and J ends lost 5 bases and 6 bases, in that order; junction bases with no gene match: 4.

The rearrangement links TRBV7-2 to TRBJ2-1; 11 bases match TRBD2. V trimming: 4 bases; J trimming: 4 bases; junction bases outside the gene matches: 3. Looked up from germline, CDR1 is SGHTA and CDR2 is FQGNSA. The CDR3 consists of 15 residues. The CDR3 region is CASSYSGGAYNEQFF. The CDR3 DNA reads as TGTGCCAGCAGCTATAGCGGGGGGGCTTACAATGAGCAGTTCTTC.

This chain connects TRBV2 to TRBJ1-1, with D unclear. The V end was cut by 7 bases, the J end by 0 bases, with 21 bases between. CDR3 length: 17 residues. The germline V gene encodes CDR1 SNHLY and CDR2 FYNNEI. The CDR3 region is CASTGGPEQIMNTEAFF. CDR3 DNA: TGTGCCAGCACCGGAGGGCCAGAGCAGATCATGAACACTGAAGCTTTCTTT.

The rearrangement links TRBV2 to TRBJ1-4; TRBD1 might be the D (5 bases). The length of the CDR3 is 12 residues. Germline CDR1 reads SNHLY; CDR2 reads FYNNEI. V lost 5 bases to trimming and J lost 14 bases, with 15 bases between them. CDR3 residues: CASSMGTAWLFF. The CDR3 DNA is TGTGCCAGCAGTATGGGGACTGCGTGGCTGTTTTTT.

The genes are TRBV19 and TRBJ2-5; 7 nucleotides line up with TRBD2. The CDR3 totals 18 residues. J lost 0 bases, V lost 4 bases, and 14 bases had no gene match. Germline V CDR1 and CDR2: LNHDA, SQIVND (reference sequence). The CDR3 bases are TGTGCCAGTAGTAGAGGTTTAGCTAGCGGTGCGTACCAAGAGACCCAGTACTTC. Translated: CASSRGLASGAYQETQYF.

The chain carries TRBV12-5 and TRBJ1-3; TRBD1 might be the D (5 bases). Between the trimmed V and J ends, which lost 0 bases and 4 bases, there was a span of 13 bases. The CDR3 spans 16 residues. CDR1 LGHNT and CDR2 FRNRAP come from the germline V gene. The CDR3 sequence is CASGLVGGGSGNTIYF. The DNA for the CDR3 is TGTGCTAGTGGTTTGGTAGGCGGGGGATCCGGAAACACCATATATTTT.

The chain combines TRBV19 with TRBJ2-7; D gene unclear. Trimming took off 5 bases at V and 2 bases at J, with 19 bases between the two ends. Per the germline V gene, CDR1 is LNHDA and CDR2 is SQIVND (reference sequence). CDR3 size: 16 residues. CDR3 sequence: CASSSRAAFSPYEQYF. The CDR3 DNA is TGTGCCAGTAGTTCCCGTGCTGCTTTTAGCCCCTACGAGCAGTACTTC.